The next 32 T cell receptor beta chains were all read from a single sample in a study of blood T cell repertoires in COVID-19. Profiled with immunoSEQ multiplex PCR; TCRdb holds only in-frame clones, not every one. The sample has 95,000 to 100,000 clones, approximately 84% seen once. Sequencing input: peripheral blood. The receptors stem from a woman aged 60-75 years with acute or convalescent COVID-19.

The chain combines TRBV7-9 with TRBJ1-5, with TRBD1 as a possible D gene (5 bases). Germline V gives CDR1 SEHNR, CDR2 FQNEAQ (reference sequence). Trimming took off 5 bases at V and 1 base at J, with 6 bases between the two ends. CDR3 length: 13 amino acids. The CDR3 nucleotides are TGTGCCAGCAGCGACAGCAGCAATCAGCCCCAGCATTTT. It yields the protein CASSDSSNQPQHF.

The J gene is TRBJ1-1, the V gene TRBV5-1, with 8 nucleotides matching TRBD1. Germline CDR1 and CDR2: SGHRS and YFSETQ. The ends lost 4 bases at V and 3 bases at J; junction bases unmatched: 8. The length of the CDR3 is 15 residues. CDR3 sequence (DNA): TGCGCCAGCAGCCTCCGACAGGGGCGGGACACTGAAGCTTTCTTT. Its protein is CASSLRQGRDTEAFF.

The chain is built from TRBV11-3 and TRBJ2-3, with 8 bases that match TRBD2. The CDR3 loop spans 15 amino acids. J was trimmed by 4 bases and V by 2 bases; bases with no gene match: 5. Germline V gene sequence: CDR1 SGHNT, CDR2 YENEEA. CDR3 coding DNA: TGTGCCAGCAGCTTAACGGGGGGGCCTCCAGATACGCAGTATTTT. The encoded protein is CASSLTGGPPDTQYF.

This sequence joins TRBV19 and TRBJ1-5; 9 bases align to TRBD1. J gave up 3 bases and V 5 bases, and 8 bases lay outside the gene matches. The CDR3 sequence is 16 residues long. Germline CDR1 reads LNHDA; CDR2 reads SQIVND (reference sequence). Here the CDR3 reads CASSPQGASPNQPQHF. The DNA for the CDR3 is TGTGCCAGTAGTCCACAGGGGGCGAGTCCCAATCAGCCCCAGCATTTT.

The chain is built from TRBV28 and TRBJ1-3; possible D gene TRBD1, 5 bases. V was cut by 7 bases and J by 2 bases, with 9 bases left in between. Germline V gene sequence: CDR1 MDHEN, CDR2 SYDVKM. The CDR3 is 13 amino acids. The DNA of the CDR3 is TGTGCCAGCATTTTCAGGGCTGGAAACACCATATATTTT. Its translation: CASIFRAGNTIYF.

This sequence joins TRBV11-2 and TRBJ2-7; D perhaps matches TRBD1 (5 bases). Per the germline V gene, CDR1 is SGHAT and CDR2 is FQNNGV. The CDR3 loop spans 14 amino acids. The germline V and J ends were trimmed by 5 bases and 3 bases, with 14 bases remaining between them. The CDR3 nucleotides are TGTGCCAGCAGCCAAATGCCAGGGATCTACGAGCAGTACTTC. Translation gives CASSQMPGIYEQYF.

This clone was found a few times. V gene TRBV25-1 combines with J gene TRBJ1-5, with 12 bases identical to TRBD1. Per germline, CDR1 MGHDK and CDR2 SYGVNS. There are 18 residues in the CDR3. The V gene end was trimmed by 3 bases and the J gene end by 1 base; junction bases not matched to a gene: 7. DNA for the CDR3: TGTGCCAGCAGTGACGGGACAGGGGGCATGGGGAGCAATCAGCCCCAGCATTTT. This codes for CASSDGTGGMGSNQPQHF.

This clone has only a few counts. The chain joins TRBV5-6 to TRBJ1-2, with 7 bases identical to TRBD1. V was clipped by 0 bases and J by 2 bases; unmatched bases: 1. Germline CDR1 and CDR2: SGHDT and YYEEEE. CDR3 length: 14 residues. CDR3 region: CASSLGDSNYGYTF. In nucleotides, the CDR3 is TGTGCCAGCAGCTTGGGGGACAGCAACTATGGCTACACCTTC.

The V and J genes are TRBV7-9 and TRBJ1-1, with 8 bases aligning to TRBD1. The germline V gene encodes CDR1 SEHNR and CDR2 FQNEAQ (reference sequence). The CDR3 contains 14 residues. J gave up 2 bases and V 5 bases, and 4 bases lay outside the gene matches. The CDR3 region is CASSLRGLNTEAFF. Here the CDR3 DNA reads TGTGCCAGCAGCCTCAGGGGGCTTAACACTGAAGCTTTCTTT.

The CDR3 DNA follows: TGTGCCGCCCACGGAGGGGTCGGTGGCTACACCTTC. Encoded protein: CAAHGGVGGYTF. The genes are TRBV6-5 and TRBJ1-2, with a possible D match to TRBD1 (5 bases). Trimming took 11 bases from V and 7 from J, leaving 17 bases between them. The length of the CDR3 is 12 residues. CDR1 and CDR2 (germline): MNHEY, SVGAGI.

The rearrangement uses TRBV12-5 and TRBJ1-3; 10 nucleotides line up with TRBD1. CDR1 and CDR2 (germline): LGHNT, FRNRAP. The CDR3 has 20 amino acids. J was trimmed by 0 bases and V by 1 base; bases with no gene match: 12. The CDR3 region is CASGLGFGTGEGDSGNTIYF. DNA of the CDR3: TGTGCTAGTGGTTTGGGCTTCGGGACAGGGGAAGGGGACTCTGGAAACACCATATATTTT. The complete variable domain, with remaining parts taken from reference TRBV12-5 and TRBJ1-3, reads DARVTQTPRHKVTEMGQEVTMRCQPILGHNTVFWYRQTMMQGLELLAYFRNRAPLDDSGMPKDRFSAEMPDATLATLKIQPSEPRDSAVYFCASGLGFGTGEGDSGNTIYFGEGSWLTVV.

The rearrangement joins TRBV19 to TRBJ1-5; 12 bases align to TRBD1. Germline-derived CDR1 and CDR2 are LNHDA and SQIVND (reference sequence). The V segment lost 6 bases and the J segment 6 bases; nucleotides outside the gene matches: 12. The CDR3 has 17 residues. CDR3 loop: CASSQPPGQGARQPQHF. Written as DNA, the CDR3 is TGTGCCAGTAGCCAACCTCCGGGACAGGGGGCTCGTCAGCCCCAGCATTTT.

The CDR3 coding sequence is TGTGCCAGCAGCGTTACCGGGACAGGGGTTCATCAGCCCCAGCATTTT. It encodes CASSVTGTGVHQPQHF. The chain links TRBV7-9 to TRBJ1-5, with 10 bases that match TRBD1. V lost 5 bases and J lost 5; bases outside the gene matches: 9. Germline CDR1 and CDR2: SEHNR and FQNEAQ (reference sequence). The CDR3 extends over 16 amino acids.

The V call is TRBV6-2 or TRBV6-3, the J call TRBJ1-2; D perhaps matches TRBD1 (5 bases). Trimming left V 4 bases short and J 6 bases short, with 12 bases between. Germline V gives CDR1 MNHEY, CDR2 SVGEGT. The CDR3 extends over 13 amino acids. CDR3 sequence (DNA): TGTGCCAGCAGTTCAGGGAGGTCGGATGGCTACACCTTC. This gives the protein CASSSGRSDGYTF.

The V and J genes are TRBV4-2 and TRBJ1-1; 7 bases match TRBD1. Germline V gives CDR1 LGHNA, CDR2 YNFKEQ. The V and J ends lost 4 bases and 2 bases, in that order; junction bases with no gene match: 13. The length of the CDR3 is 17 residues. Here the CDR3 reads CASSPNKRQGYNTEAFF. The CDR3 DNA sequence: TGTGCCAGCAGCCCCAATAAAAGACAGGGTTATAACACTGAAGCTTTCTTT.

The CDR3 sequence: CASSRTSGETYEQYF. CDR3 DNA: TGTGCCAGCAGTAGGACTAGCGGGGAAACCTACGAGCAGTACTTC. The chain combines TRBV6-5 with TRBJ2-7; 12 bases fit TRBD2. The CDR3 spans 15 residues. V lost 5 bases to trimming and J lost 2 bases; unmatched junction nucleotides: 4. CDR1 is MNHEY and CDR2 is SVGAGI in the germline V gene.

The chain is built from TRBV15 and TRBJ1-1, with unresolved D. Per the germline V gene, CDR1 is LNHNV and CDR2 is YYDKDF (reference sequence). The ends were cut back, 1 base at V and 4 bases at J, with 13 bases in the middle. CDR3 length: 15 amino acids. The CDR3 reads CATSRVDLGGTEAFF. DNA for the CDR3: TGTGCCACCAGCAGAGTCGATCTAGGAGGCACTGAAGCTTTCTTT.

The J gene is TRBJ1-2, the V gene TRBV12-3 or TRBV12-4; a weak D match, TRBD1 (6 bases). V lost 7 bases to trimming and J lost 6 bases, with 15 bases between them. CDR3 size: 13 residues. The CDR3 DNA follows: TGTGCCAGCACCCGGGACATCTGGGATGGCTACACCTTC. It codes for CASTRDIWDGYTF.

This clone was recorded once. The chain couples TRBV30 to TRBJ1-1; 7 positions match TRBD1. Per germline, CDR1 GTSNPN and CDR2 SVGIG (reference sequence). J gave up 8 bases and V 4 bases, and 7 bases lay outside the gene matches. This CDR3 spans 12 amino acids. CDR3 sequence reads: CAWTGTASEAFF. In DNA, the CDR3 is TGTGCCTGGACCGGGACAGCTTCCGAAGCTTTCTTT.

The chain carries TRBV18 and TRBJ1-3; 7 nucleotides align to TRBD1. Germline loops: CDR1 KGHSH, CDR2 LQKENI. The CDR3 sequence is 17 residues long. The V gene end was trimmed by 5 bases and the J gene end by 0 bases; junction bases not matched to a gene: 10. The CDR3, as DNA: TGTGCCAGCTCATCCACCCGCCGGGACAGCTCTGGAAACACCATATATTTT. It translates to CASSSTRRDSSGNTIYF.

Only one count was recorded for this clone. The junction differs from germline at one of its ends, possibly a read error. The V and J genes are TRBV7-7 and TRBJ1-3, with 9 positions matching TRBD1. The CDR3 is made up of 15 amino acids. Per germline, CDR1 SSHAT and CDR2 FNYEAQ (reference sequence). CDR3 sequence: CASSFGTGIGNTIYF. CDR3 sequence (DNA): TGTGCTAGCAGCTTCGGGACAGGGATTGGAAACACCATATATTTT.

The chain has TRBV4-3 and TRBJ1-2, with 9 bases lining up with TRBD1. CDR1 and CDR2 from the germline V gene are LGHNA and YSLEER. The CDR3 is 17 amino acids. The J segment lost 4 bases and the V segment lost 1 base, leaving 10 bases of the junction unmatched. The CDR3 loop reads CASSQAPRQGGAYGYTF. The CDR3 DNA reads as TGCGCCAGCAGCCAAGCCCCGAGACAGGGGGGAGCCTATGGCTACACCTTC.

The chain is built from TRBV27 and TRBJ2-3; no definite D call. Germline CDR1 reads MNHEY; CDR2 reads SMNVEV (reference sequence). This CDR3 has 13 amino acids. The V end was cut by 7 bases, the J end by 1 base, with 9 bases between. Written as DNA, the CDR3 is TGTGCCAGCACCAGGTCCGGCACAGATACGCAGTATTTT. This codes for CASTRSGTDTQYF.

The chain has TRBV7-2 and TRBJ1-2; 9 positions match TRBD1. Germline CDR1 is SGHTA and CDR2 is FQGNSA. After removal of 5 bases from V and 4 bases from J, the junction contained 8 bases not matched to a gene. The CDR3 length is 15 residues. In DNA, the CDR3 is TGTGCCAGCAGCCCCCGGACAGGGGAGGGCTATGGCTACACCTTC. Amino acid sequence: CASSPRTGEGYGYTF.

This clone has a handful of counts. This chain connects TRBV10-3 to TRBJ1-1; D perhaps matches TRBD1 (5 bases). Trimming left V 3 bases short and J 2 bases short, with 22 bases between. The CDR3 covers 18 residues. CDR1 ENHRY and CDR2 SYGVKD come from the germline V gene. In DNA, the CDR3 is TGTGCCATCAGTGATAATAACGGACCAGGGCCGAAAAACACTGAAGCTTTCTTT. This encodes CAISDNNGPGPKNTEAFF.

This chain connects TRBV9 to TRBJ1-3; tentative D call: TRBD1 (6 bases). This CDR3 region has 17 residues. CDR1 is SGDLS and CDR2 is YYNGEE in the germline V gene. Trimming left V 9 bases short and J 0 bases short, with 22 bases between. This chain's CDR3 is CAKEFLCRGCSGNTIYF. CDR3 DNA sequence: TGTGCCAAGGAGTTCCTATGCAGGGGCTGCTCTGGAAACACCATATATTTT.

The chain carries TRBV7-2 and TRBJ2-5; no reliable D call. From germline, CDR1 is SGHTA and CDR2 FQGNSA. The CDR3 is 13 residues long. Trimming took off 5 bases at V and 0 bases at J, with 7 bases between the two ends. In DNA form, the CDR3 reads TGTGCCAGCAGCCTCACACACCAAGAGACCCAGTACTTC. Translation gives CASSLTHQETQYF. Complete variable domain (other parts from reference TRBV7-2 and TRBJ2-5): GAGVSQSPSNKVTEKGKDVELRCDPISGHTALYWYRQSLGQGLEFLIYFQGNSAPDKSGLPSDRFSAERTGGSVSTLTIQRTQQEDSAVYLCASSLTHQETQYFGPGTRLLVL.

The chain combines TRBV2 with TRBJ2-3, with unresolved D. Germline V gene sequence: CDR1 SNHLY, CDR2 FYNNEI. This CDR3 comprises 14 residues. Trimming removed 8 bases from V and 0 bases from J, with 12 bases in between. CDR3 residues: CASQLAGSTDTQYF. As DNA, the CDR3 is TGTGCCAGCCAACTCGCAGGTAGCACAGATACGCAGTATTTT.

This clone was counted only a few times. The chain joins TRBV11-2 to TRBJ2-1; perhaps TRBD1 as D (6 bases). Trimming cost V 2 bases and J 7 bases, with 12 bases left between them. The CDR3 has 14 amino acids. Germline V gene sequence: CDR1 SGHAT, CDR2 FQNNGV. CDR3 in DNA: TGTGCCAGCAGCTTATGGGACAATGCGAATGAGCAGTTCTTC. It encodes CASSLWDNANEQFF.

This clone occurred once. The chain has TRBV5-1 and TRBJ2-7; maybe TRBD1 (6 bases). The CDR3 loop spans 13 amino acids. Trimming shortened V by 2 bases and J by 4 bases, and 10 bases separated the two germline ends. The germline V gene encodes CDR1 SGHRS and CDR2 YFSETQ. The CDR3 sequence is CASSLQGHYEQYF. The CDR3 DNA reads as TGCGCCAGCAGCTTACAGGGACATTACGAGCAGTACTTC.

CDR3 in amino acids: CATSESGGYGYTF. In DNA, the CDR3 is TGTGCCACCAGTGAATCTGGAGGTTATGGCTACACCTTC. The gene calls are TRBV24-1 and TRBJ1-2; D is ambiguous. The CDR3 loop spans 13 amino acids. Trimming shortened V by 4 bases and J by 5 bases, and 10 bases separated the two germline ends. CDR1 is KGHDR, CDR2 SFDVKD, per germline.

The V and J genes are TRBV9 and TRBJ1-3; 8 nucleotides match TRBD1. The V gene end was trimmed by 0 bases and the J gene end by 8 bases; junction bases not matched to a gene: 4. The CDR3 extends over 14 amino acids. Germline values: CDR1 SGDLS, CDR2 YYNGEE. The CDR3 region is CASSVAGGADTIYF. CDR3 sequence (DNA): TGTGCCAGCAGCGTAGCAGGGGGCGCGGACACCATATATTTT.